Sequencing of this T cell receptor (beta chain) was carried out in a study of glioma-infiltrating T cells (TCRdb year 2016). Broadly, across the study: TCR alpha- and beta-chain repertoires were sequenced from glioma tissue, non-neoplastic brain tissue and matched peripheral blood mononuclear cells. To measure divergence between tissue and blood T-cell populations, each tissue-infiltrating repertoire was compared with the peripheral blood repertoire of the same patient. Three low-grade glioma patients, 7 to 9 primary glioblastoma patients and three non-glioma patients contributing non-neoplastic brain tissue were included in the paired cohort. The full study reports these points: The group comparisons were based on small numbers of patients: three non-neoplastic, three low-grade glioma and seven or eight glioblastoma patients. Tissue and blood shared very few CDR3 sequences, a result attributed to high CDR3 diversity and limited sampling. In non-neoplastic patients, VJ-independent divergence between tissue and blood fell below expectation, whereas in all gliomas, and especially in low-grade gliomas, the divergence rose above expectation.

TCR alpha and beta CDR3 regions were amplified with the iRepertoire nested amplicon-rescue multiplex PCR (arm-PCR) platform from RNA. The input for one-step reverse transcription and amplification was roughly 100-450 ng of either tissue mRNA or PBMC total RNA. Following bead purification, Illumina adapters were added by a secondary multiplex PCR, and libraries between 200 and 400 bp were gel-purified. Internal 6-nucleotide barcodes were carried by the libraries and were used for demultiplexing. Sequencing of libraries was performed on an Illumina MiSeq with 2x220 or 2x250 nucleotide paired-end reads. The original methods were these. Paired reads were merged with FLASH 1.2.11 and aligned to the GRCh37 human genome with BWA-MEM before extracting TRA and TRB reads. An IMGT-derived reference of cassette sequences and CDR3 motifs, with pseudogenes included, was used for V and J assignment. Three-frame translation of reads was performed, and productive CDR3s were defined as those with a C...FGXG motif and no stop codons. A clonotype was defined as a unique combination of a V-J cassette pair and a CDR3 amino acid sequence. Filtering of reads was based on Hamming distance, with the threshold set by the sequence error rate of each sample in mapped regions. TCRdb passed the public sequencing reads through fastp at Q25 and MiXCR, retaining productive beta sequences. When rows share a CDR3 protein, they turn into one entry using the most common DNA and genes. The V and J calls and clone size come from TCRdb's table, not from the authors' own analysis. This sample gives about 130,000 distinct CDR3 sequences in total; approximately 26% of them show up just once. 27% of the sample lies in the top ten.

This clonotype was observed a handful of times. The specificity of this receptor is unknown. No base quality information exists; no much larger clone differs at one position. The germline ends are 8 bases apart after V is trimmed by 5 bases and J by 0 bases. The CDR3 sequence holds 13 residues, the cysteine and phenylalanine included. Kept here is only the CDR3 DNA, which spans 39 bases and is read in frame from base 1. The CDR1 and CDR2 encoded by the germline V gene (reference sequence) are SGHNT and YYREEE. The material sequenced was glioma tissue, nonneoplastic brain tissue, or PBMCs (not recorded which). The sequence links TRBV5-4 to TRBJ2-5, with the D gene tentatively TRBD1 or TRBD2, based on 5 matching bases in each. The receptor was isolated from a human donor with low-grade glioma or glioblastoma, undergoing nonglioma brain surgery, or in good health (not recorded which). CDR3 protein: CASSGGHQETQYF. The nucleotides are TGTGCCAGCAGTGGGGGACACCAAGAGACCCAGTACTTC.